The entry below describes one T cell receptor (beta chain). The CDR3 consists of 15 residues. Germline-derived CDR1 and CDR2 are MNHNY and SVGAGI (reference sequence). Trimming stripped 0 bases from V and 11 bases from J, with 17 bases between. This specimen comes from a study of T cell responses to AZD1222 COVID-19 vaccine. Only in-frame clones appear in the TCRdb table, and some are missing; sequencing was by immunoSEQ multiplex PCR. The sample includes approximately 140,000 clones, roughly 91% of them seen just once. This sample comprised peripheral blood, obtained on day 0 of AZD1222 vaccination. The clonotype originates from an adult in good health. This chain joins TRBV6-6 and TRBJ1-5, with D uncertain. CDR3 region: CASSYSKPEVQAQHF. In DNA form, the CDR3 reads TGTGCCAGCAGTTACTCAAAACCGGAGGTCCAGGCCCAGCATTTT.